These 13 T cell receptor beta chains were all obtained from the same sample, sequenced in a study of radiotherapy plus CTLA-4 blockade in lung cancer. Generated by immunoSEQ multiplex PCR, the TCRdb table keeps only in-frame clones and is missing some. The sample yields tens of thousands of clones, 77% seen once. The material was peripheral blood, obtained from a patient treated with radiotherapy plus ipilimumab. These receptors originate from a human donor with non-small cell lung cancer who had a partial response to radiotherapy plus ipilimumab.

J is TRBJ2-7 and V is TRBV7-2, with 10 bases aligning to TRBD1. CDR3 length: 14 amino acids. Germline CDR1 is SGHTA and CDR2 is FQGNSA. V gave up 4 bases and J gave up 2 bases; unmatched junction bases: 2. The CDR3, as DNA: TGTGCCAGCAGCTCGACAGGGGGCCCCTACGAGCAGTACTTC. Its translation is CASSSTGGPYEQYF.

The gene calls are TRBV7-8 and TRBJ2-5; D not certain. The CDR3 consists of 11 residues. Germline V gene sequence: CDR1 SGHVS, CDR2 FQNEAQ. The V end was cut by 5 bases, the J end by 5 bases, with 6 bases between. CDR3 DNA sequence: TGTGCCAGCAGCGAGAGGGAGACCCAGTACTTC. Encoded protein: CASSERETQYF.

This clone was detected only once. The V gene is TRBV28, the J gene TRBJ2-3; 7 bases map to TRBD2. The CDR3 is made up of 16 amino acids. The V and J ends lost 5 bases and 0 bases, in that order; junction bases with no gene match: 8. Germline V gives CDR1 MDHEN, CDR2 SYDVKM. CDR3 DNA sequence: TGTGCCAGCAGTCTGTACGGGGGGACTAGCACAGATACGCAGTATTTT. This encodes CASSLYGGTSTDTQYF.

The chain links TRBV5-1 to TRBJ2-2; 7 nucleotides match TRBD1. The ends lost 7 bases at V and 0 bases at J; junction bases unmatched: 6. The germline V gene has CDR1 SGHRS and CDR2 YFSETQ. This CDR3 spans 15 amino acids. CDR3 protein: CASSGGPANTGELFF. The CDR3 bases are TGCGCCAGCTCAGGGGGACCGGCGAACACCGGGGAGCTGTTTTTT.

V is TRBV19 and J is TRBJ1-1; tentatively, D is TRBD1 (6 bases). CDR1 and CDR2 from the germline V gene are LNHDA and SQIVND (reference sequence). The CDR3 is 14 amino acids. Trimming pared 5 bases from V and 0 bases from J, leaving 10 bases between. The CDR3 is CASSRTALNTEAFF. For the CDR3, the DNA is TGTGCCAGTAGTCGGACAGCTTTGAACACTGAAGCTTTCTTT.

The chain has TRBV29-1 and TRBJ1-1; a possible D gene is TRBD1 (6 bases). The CDR3 length is 14 residues. Looked up from germline, CDR1 is SQVTM and CDR2 is ANQGSEA. The germline V and J ends were trimmed by 7 bases and 4 bases, with 19 bases remaining between them. CDR3 amino acids: CSAPLGGLRTEAFF. As DNA, the CDR3 is TGCAGCGCACCCTTGGGGGGGCTGCGCACTGAAGCTTTCTTT.

This chain joins TRBV7-8 and TRBJ1-2; no clear D. This CDR3 has 13 residues. Germline lookup yields CDR1 SGHVS and CDR2 FQNEAQ. The ends were cut back, 1 base at V and 8 bases at J, with 11 bases in the middle. CDR3 DNA sequence: TGTGCCAGCAGCTTAGAGGAGACCGGGGGCTACACCTTC. Its protein is CASSLEETGGYTF.

Details on this clone: At one boundary the junction diverges from the germline segment, which might be a read error. The CDR3 protein is CANSTLTEAFF. DNA of the CDR3: TGTGCCAATAGTACCCTGACTGAAGCTTTCTTT. J is TRBJ1-1 and V is TRBV19; D gene ambiguous. Germline assignment: CDR1 LNHDA and CDR2 SQIVND (reference sequence). The CDR3 spans 11 residues.

The V call is TRBV7-9, the J call TRBJ2-2; D gene unclear. This CDR3 has 15 amino acids. The V and J ends lost 3 bases and 1 base respectively, with 9 bases between them. CDR1 and CDR2 (germline): SEHNR, FQNEAQ (reference sequence). CDR3 in amino acids: CASSFGLLNTGELFF. DNA of the CDR3: TGTGCCAGCAGCTTTGGGCTTTTGAACACCGGGGAGCTGTTTTTT. Based on the CDR3 plus reference TRBV7-9 and TRBJ2-2, the full variable domain is DTGVSQNPRHKITKRGQNVTFRCDPISEHNRLYWYRQTLGQGPEFLTYFQNEAQLEKSRLLSDRFSAERPKGSFSTLEIQRTEQGDSAMYLCASSFGLLNTGELFFGEGSRLTVL.

This rearrangement joins TRBV6-4 to TRBJ1-6; D not resolved. The length of the CDR3 is 17 residues. V lost 0 bases and J lost 9, with 18 bases in between. Germline CDR1 MRHNA, CDR2 SNTAGT. The chain's CDR3 is CASSDSPLGVGFSPLHF. In nucleotides, the CDR3 is TGTGCCAGCAGTGACTCTCCGCTCGGGGTTGGTTTTTCACCCCTCCACTTT.

The J gene is TRBJ2-2, the V gene TRBV4-3, with 8 bases fitting TRBD1. CDR1 LGHNA and CDR2 YSLEER come from the germline V gene. The CDR3 is 17 amino acids. The J segment lost 7 bases and the V segment lost 0 bases, leaving 10 bases of the junction unmatched. CDR3 in amino acids: CASSQDPAGGSDGELFF. The DNA for the CDR3 is TGCGCCAGCAGCCAAGATCCGGCAGGGGGCAGCGACGGGGAGCTGTTTTTT.

The genes are TRBV6-1 and TRBJ1-2; 7 bases agree with TRBD1. CDR3 size: 15 residues. Germline CDR1 reads MNHNS; CDR2 reads SASEGT. J gave up 7 bases and V 6 bases, and 14 bases lay outside the gene matches. CDR3 residues: CASRSPGTVIAGYTF. The CDR3 nucleotides read TGTGCCAGCAGATCTCCCGGGACAGTGATCGCTGGCTACACCTTC.

There are a few counts of this clone. The chain combines TRBV15 with TRBJ2-2; D is unresolved. Per germline, CDR1 LNHNV and CDR2 YYDKDF (reference sequence). The V gene lost 1 base and the J gene lost 3 bases, with 9 bases spanning the gap. The CDR3 contains 15 residues. This chain's CDR3 is CATSRGTGDTGELFF. The CDR3 DNA follows: TGTGCCACCAGCAGAGGAACCGGAGACACCGGGGAGCTGTTTTTT.